Presented here are 21 T cell receptor beta chains from one specimen sequenced in a study of glioma-infiltrating T cells after dendritic cell vaccination listed by TCRdb under 2016. The library was produced with the immunoSEQ multiplex PCR assay. TCRdb took over this immuneACCESS table, retaining in-frame rearrangements with V and J assigned. Such tables are incomplete; in checked studies, under half of the missing clones stem from an unresolved V gene, and the remainder is unexplained. This sample comprises some 100,000 clones, about 83% of them detected only once. Less than 3% of the sample is in the top ten clones. The source was blood, collected before dendritic cell vaccination. The source is a human donor with glioblastoma.

The genes are TRBV6-5 and TRBJ2-1; possibly TRBD1 for D (6 bases). CDR1 is MNHEY and CDR2 is SVGAGI in the germline V gene. The CDR3 is 13 amino acids. V lost 6 bases, J lost 9 bases, and 15 bases lay in between. The DNA for the CDR3 is TGTGCCAGCAGCAGGGGCTCCTCGAGTGAGCAGTTCTTC. Translated: CASSRGSSSEQFF.

V usage is TRBV10-3 and J usage is TRBJ2-1; 9 bases are a match to TRBD1. The CDR3 is made up of 15 amino acids. The germline gives CDR1 ENHRY, CDR2 SYGVKD. After removal of 8 bases from V and 7 bases from J, the junction contained 12 bases not matched to a gene. CDR3 sequence (DNA): TGTGCCATCTCCTCTGGACAGGGGAGGGCGAATGAGCAGTTCTTC. This codes for CAISSGQGRANEQFF.

This clone was seen only once. The chain recombines TRBV7-2 with TRBJ1-4; TRBD1 is a possible D gene (6 bases). The CDR3 extends over 15 amino acids. The germline V and J ends were trimmed by 5 bases and 7 bases, with 17 bases remaining between them. Germline V gene lookup returns CDR1 SGHTA and CDR2 FQGNSA. The CDR3 DNA sequence: TGTGCCAGCAGCCCCTGGGCAGGGGTGCGTGAAAAACTGTTTTTT. Its translation is CASSPWAGVREKLFF.

The chain is built from TRBV5-1 and TRBJ1-6, with 8 bases lining up with TRBD1. V was pared by 4 bases and J by 7 bases, with 13 bases of the junction left unmatched. Germline V CDR1 and CDR2: SGHRS, YFSETQ. The CDR3 spans 17 residues. The CDR3, as DNA: TGCGCCAGCAGCCCTAGGACAGGGACGGGCTCAAATTCACCCCTCCACTTT. Translation gives CASSPRTGTGSNSPLHF.

This chain uses TRBV5-4 with TRBJ2-6; a possible D gene is TRBD2 (5 bases). V lost 7 bases and J lost 2, with 10 bases in between. Germline loops: CDR1 SGHNT, CDR2 YYREEE (reference sequence). The CDR3 consists of 14 residues. DNA of the CDR3: TGTGCCAGCTCCGGGGTAACTGGGGCCAACGTCCTGACTTTC. Translation gives CASSGVTGANVLTF.

This chain links TRBV5-1 with TRBJ1-2, with D maybe TRBD1 (5 bases). Trimming removed 3 bases from V and 8 bases from J, with 26 bases in between. The germline V gene encodes CDR1 SGHRS and CDR2 YFSETQ. This CDR3 contains 17 residues. This CDR3 is CASSSEVDSRFARGYTF. CDR3 bases: TGCGCCAGCAGCTCCGAGGTCGACAGCCGATTTGCTAGGGGCTACACCTTC.

The rearrangement links TRBV5-6 to TRBJ2-3, with 7 bases identical to TRBD1. Germline CDR1 and CDR2: SGHDT and YYEEEE. The V gene end was trimmed by 1 base and the J gene end by 6 bases; junction bases not matched to a gene: 14. CDR3 length: 17 amino acids. The CDR3 DNA reads TGTGCCAGCAGCTTGTCAGTGAAGGGGACAGAATCGGATACGCAGTATTTT. Translating it yields CASSLSVKGTESDTQYF.

J is TRBJ1-1 and V is TRBV29-1; D possibly corresponds to TRBD1 (6 bases). The CDR3 extends over 14 amino acids. Germline V gene lookup returns CDR1 SQVTM and CDR2 ANQGSEA. V gave up 1 base and J gave up 1 base, with 10 bases separating them. CDR3 in DNA: TGCAGCGTTGAAGCAACAGGGTGGAACACTGAAGCTTTCTTT. This codes for CSVEATGWNTEAFF.

The genes are TRBV5-4 and TRBJ2-1, with D perhaps TRBD2 (5 bases). V was trimmed by 9 bases and J by 4 bases, leaving 23 bases between them. CDR3 size: 16 residues. Germline values: CDR1 SGHNT, CDR2 YYREEE (reference sequence). CDR3 nucleotides: TGTGCCATCCCCAAGGGAATGCTGGCGGGTTACAATGAGCAGTTCTTC. Its translation is CAIPKGMLAGYNEQFF.

The chain recombines TRBV5-1 with TRBJ2-7; no reliable D call. Germline loops: CDR1 SGHRS, CDR2 YFSETQ. This CDR3 has 13 residues. The germline V and J ends were trimmed by 5 bases and 0 bases, with 9 bases remaining between them. CDR3 nucleotide sequence: TGCGCCAGCAGTGACAAGAGCTCCTACGAGCAGTACTTC. Protein product: CASSDKSSYEQYF.

This sequence joins TRBV5-6 and TRBJ2-5, with TRBD1 as a possible D gene (6 bases). The DNA matches TRBJ2-7 better at its end, which makes the J call doubtful. The CDR3 consists of 14 residues. Germline V lookup: CDR1 SGHDT, CDR2 YYEEEE. CDR3 in amino acids: CASSFLDRIDEQYF. The CDR3 DNA reads TGTGCCAGCAGCTTTCTTGACAGGATCGACGAGCAGTACTTC.

V usage is TRBV7-9 and J usage is TRBJ2-6; D unresolved. Germline-derived CDR1 and CDR2 are SEHNR and FQNEAQ (reference sequence). Between the trimmed V and J ends, which lost 5 bases and 2 bases, there was a span of 10 bases. This CDR3 contains 15 residues. The DNA for the CDR3 is TGTGCCAGCAGCCCTAGTCACGCTGGGGCCAACGTCCTGACTTTC. Protein sequence: CASSPSHAGANVLTF.

V usage is TRBV19 and J usage is TRBJ2-7; 9 positions match TRBD2. V trimming: 5 bases; J trimming: 2 bases; junction bases outside the gene matches: 10. Germline V gene sequence: CDR1 LNHDA, CDR2 SQIVND (reference sequence). CDR3 size: 16 residues. The DNA of the CDR3 is TGTGCCAGTAGTTCCCCCCAGCGGGGGGCGACCTACGAGCAGTACTTC. This sequence encodes CASSSPQRGATYEQYF.

The V gene is TRBV6-5, the J gene TRBJ1-5; 8 nucleotides align to TRBD1. The V segment lost 6 bases and the J segment 4 bases; nucleotides outside the gene matches: 5. Looked up from germline, CDR1 is MNHEY and CDR2 is SVGAGI. The CDR3 is 14 amino acids. The DNA for the CDR3 is TGTGCCAGCAGGAATCAGGGGGCAAATCAGCCCCAGCATTTT. It is translated as CASRNQGANQPQHF.

The CDR3 nucleotides are TGTGCCAGCAGCAGACAGGGACCCTACGAGCAGTACTTC. The encoded protein is CASSRQGPYEQYF. This chain links TRBV21-1 with TRBJ2-7; the table's D call of TRBD1 was not tested on the DNA. TRBV21-1 has pseudogene status. The length of the CDR3 is 13 residues.

The chain combines TRBV6-4 with TRBJ2-5, with TRBD2 matching over 7 bases. Germline V gene lookup returns CDR1 MRHNA and CDR2 SNTAGT. The CDR3 runs 14 residues. The J segment lost 4 bases and the V segment lost 3 bases, leaving 5 bases of the junction unmatched. The chain's CDR3 is CASSEQGGRETQYF. CDR3 coding DNA: TGTGCCAGCAGTGAGCAGGGAGGGCGAGAGACCCAGTACTTC.

The chain couples TRBV6-5 to TRBJ2-5; D is undetermined. Trimming stripped 0 bases from V and 5 bases from J, with 10 bases between. CDR3 length: 14 amino acids. CDR1 is MNHEY and CDR2 is SVGAGI in the germline V gene. The CDR3: CASSYSGEWETQYF. The DNA of the CDR3 is TGTGCCAGCAGTTACTCTGGAGAGTGGGAGACCCAGTACTTC.

The DNA for the CDR3 is TGCGCCAGCAGCTTGACTCCGGGGGGACGGACAGATACGCAGTATTTT. Its translation: CASSLTPGGRTDTQYF. The chain uses TRBV5-1 and TRBJ2-3; 7 bases map to TRBD2. Trimming removed 1 base from V and 3 bases from J; junction bases left unmatched: 8. The CDR3 runs to 16 residues. Looked up from germline, CDR1 is SGHRS and CDR2 is YFSETQ.

The rearrangement joins TRBV6-5 to TRBJ2-7; 8 bases line up with TRBD1. V shed 6 bases and J 3 bases; nucleotides not matched to a gene: 10. Germline CDR1 reads MNHEY; CDR2 reads SVGAGI. There are 15 residues in the CDR3. CDR3 sequence: CASSRGPAGFYEQYF. The DNA of the CDR3 is TGTGCCAGCAGCAGGGGGCCAGCAGGCTTCTACGAGCAGTACTTC.

The chain links TRBV19 to TRBJ2-1, with 7 bases matching TRBD2. CDR1 and CDR2 from the germline V gene are LNHDA and SQIVND (reference sequence). Unmatched junction bases numbered 11, after V lost 6 bases and J lost 3 bases. The CDR3 is 16 residues long. The CDR3 loop is CASSLMGREYYNEQFF. For the CDR3, the DNA is TGTGCCAGTAGCCTTATGGGGCGGGAGTACTACAATGAGCAGTTCTTC.

This chain joins TRBV5-1 and TRBJ2-2; 8 positions agree with TRBD1. The CDR3 extends over 14 amino acids. CDR1 and CDR2 (germline): SGHRS, YFSETQ. After removal of 8 bases from V and 6 bases from J, the junction contained 9 bases not matched to a gene. CDR3 loop: CASSGTGNAGELFF. The CDR3 region has the DNA TGCGCCAGTTCCGGGACAGGTAACGCCGGGGAGCTGTTTTTT.